This TCR beta chain was recovered during a study of CD8+ T cells in alopecia areata. Study results and limitations: Resident alphabeta T cells of normal skin are also sequenced in scalp samples. Possibly because of HLA-related factors, TCR sharing was less clear across patients than in mice. Higher clonality was seen in lesional scalp than in normal scalp, especially in alopecia totalis/universalis.

As to this clone: Antigen specificity is unknown.

RNA extraction was followed by reverse transcription into cDNA, which acted as the sequencing template. TCRdb's copy holds only in-frame clones and misses some; the assay was immunoSEQ multiplex PCR. The sample holds 89,000 or so clones; just over 50% are singletons and the top ten take around 5.7%. The TCR comes from a human donor with alopecia areata. The sequenced sample was NKG2D-high CD8+ T cells sorted from blood.

The CDR3: CASSGEPNEQFF. The CDR3 DNA sequence: TGTGCCAGCAGCGGTGAGCCCAATGAGCAGTTCTTC. The gene calls are TRBV9 and TRBJ2-1, with unresolved D. V gave up 3 bases and J gave up 6 bases, with 7 bases separating them. The CDR3 contains 12 residues. CDR1 SGDLS and CDR2 YYNGEE come from the germline V gene.